This is a list of T cell receptor beta chains from one sample in a study of T cell responses to AZD1222 COVID-19 vaccine. The protocol was immunoSEQ multiplex PCR, while the TCRdb copy is restricted to in-frame clones and leaves out a portion. Of around 210,000 clones listed, roughly 94% were seen once; the top ten hold around 1.7%. Sequencing was performed on peripheral blood, taken 28 days after the second dose of the MenACWY control vaccine. The receptors derive from an adult who received the MenACWY meningococcal vaccine as a control. Both conserved end residues are part of each CDR3. The order of the fields is clone size, D gene, V gene, J gene, CDR3 protein, CDR3 DNA. A D gene is named only where the DNA matches it firmly. Clone size is given for some rows only: seen once, a few or many times, or a class if the clone is expanded.

clone_size: .
d_call: .
v_call: TRBV3-1/TRBV3-2
j_call: TRBJ2-7
cdr3_aa: CASSQVRDSGSSYEQYF
cdr3_nt: TGTGCCAGCAGCCAAGTAAGAGACTCGGGTAGCTCCTACGAGCAGTACTTC

clone_size: few
d_call: .
v_call: TRBV7-3
j_call: TRBJ2-1
cdr3_aa: CASSRLDDYNEQFF
cdr3_nt: TGTGCCAGCAGCCGACTAGACGATTACAATGAGCAGTTCTTC

clone_size: .
d_call: .
v_call: TRBV5-1
j_call: TRBJ2-2
cdr3_aa: CASSLVENTGELFF
cdr3_nt: TGCGCCAGCAGCCTGGTTGAGAACACCGGGGAGCTGTTTTTT

clone_size: once
d_call: .
v_call: TRBV30
j_call: TRBJ1-4
cdr3_aa: CAWRGGNNEKLFF
cdr3_nt: TGTGCCTGGAGGGGCGGGAATAATGAAAAACTGTTTTTT

clone_size: .
d_call: TRBD2
v_call: TRBV4-1
j_call: TRBJ2-7
cdr3_aa: CASSQGLAGGGHEQYF
cdr3_nt: TGCGCCAGCAGCCAAGGACTAGCGGGGGGCGGCCACGAGCAGTACTTC

clone_size: .
d_call: .
v_call: TRBV5-1
j_call: TRBJ2-5
cdr3_aa: CASSLTGPRETQYF
cdr3_nt: TGCGCCAGCAGCTTGACCGGACCTCGGGAGACCCAGTACTTC

clone_size: once
d_call: .
v_call: TRBV10-3
j_call: TRBJ2-3
cdr3_aa: CAISGQGGTDTQYF
cdr3_nt: TGTGCCATCAGTGGGCAGGGCGGCACAGATACGCAGTATTTT

clone_size: .
d_call: TRBD1
v_call: TRBV27
j_call: TRBJ2-7
cdr3_aa: CASSTLQGAIPYEQYF
cdr3_nt: TGTGCCAGCAGTACTTTACAGGGGGCAATACCCTACGAGCAGTACTTC

clone_size: .
d_call: .
v_call: TRBV4-2
j_call: TRBJ2-1
cdr3_aa: CASSQERIFSNNEQFF
cdr3_nt: TGTGCCAGCAGCCAAGAAAGGATCTTCAGCAACAATGAGCAGTTCTTC

clone_size: .
d_call: TRBD2
v_call: TRBV6-1
j_call: TRBJ2-5
cdr3_aa: CASSEVAGETETQYF
cdr3_nt: TGTGCCAGCAGTGAAGTCGCGGGAGAAACAGAGACCCAGTACTTC

clone_size: once
d_call: TRBD1
v_call: TRBV29-1
j_call: TRBJ1-2
cdr3_aa: CSVGEGQARYGYTF
cdr3_nt: TGCAGCGTTGGGGAGGGACAGGCCCGCTATGGCTACACCTTC

clone_size: .
d_call: .
v_call: TRBV13
j_call: TRBJ2-5
cdr3_aa: CASSSGRGGETQYF
cdr3_nt: TGTGCCAGCAGCTCGGGCCGTGGGGGAGAGACCCAGTACTTC

clone_size: once
d_call: TRBD1
v_call: TRBV10-3
j_call: TRBJ1-1
cdr3_aa: CAICGTVNTEAFF
cdr3_nt: TGTGCCATCTGTGGGACAGTGAACACTGAAGCTTTCTTT

clone_size: .
d_call: TRBD1
v_call: TRBV29-1
j_call: TRBJ2-2
cdr3_aa: CSVEDRAIGELFF
cdr3_nt: TGCAGCGTTGAGGACAGGGCCATCGGGGAGCTGTTTTTT

clone_size: few
d_call: TRBD2
v_call: TRBV6-6
j_call: TRBJ2-3
cdr3_aa: CASSRSQGTSGMGQYF
cdr3_nt: TGTGCCAGCAGTCGATCTCAAGGGACTAGCGGGATGGGGCAGTATTTT